Included here is one TCR beta chain sequence, with context. This receptor's antigen is unknown. Base qualities were left out, and no much larger clone turns up one base away. This specimen belongs to a study of CD4+ T cells in melanoma (dated by TCRdb to 2021 to 2024). For context, the study as a whole: Neoantigen-specific CD4+ T cells in human melanoma were what the study investigated. What the study reported, not specific to this receptor: Neoantigen-specific CD4+ T cells in melanoma were reported to show diverse differentiation states. Neoantigen-specific CD4+ T cells were reported to be correlated with the function of CD8+ T cells, macrophages and B cells.

Library creation used the immunoSEQ multiplex PCR assay. Not all clones reach the TCRdb copy of this immuneACCESS table, which keeps in-frame sequences only. Checked studies attribute under half of the gap to unresolved V genes and leave the rest unexplained. The sample profile shows about 140,000 clones; about nine tenths of them were found once. Jointly, the top ten make up less than 2% of the sample. Reading from cysteine to phenylalanine, the CDR3 counts 11 amino acids. Only the CDR3 portion is preserved as DNA: 33 bases, with reading frame beginning at the first base. The germline V gene yields KGHSH for CDR1 and LQKENI for CDR2. The junction carries 5 bases between V and J, which are trimmed by 8 bases and 2 bases respectively. The donors were people with melanoma.

The TCR was taken from a human donor with melanoma. The rearrangement joined TRBV18 to TRBJ2-3; too little of a D gene remains to name it. CDR3 loop: CASETTDTQYF. DNA sequence: TGTGCCAGCGAGACCACAGATACGCAGTATTTT.